A single sample gave rise to the 17 T cell receptor beta chains below, sequenced in a study of cytomegalovirus exposure and HLA in healthy donors. The repertoire was sequenced with immunoSEQ multiplex PCR; TCRdb's copy has only in-frame clones and lacks some. The data show some 150,000 clones, 88% seen once. Sequencing used PBMCs. The source is a woman in her late teens or twenties in good health and CMV-seropositive.

This chain joins TRBV9 and TRBJ1-4; the D gene is possibly TRBD1 (5 bases). V dropped 2 bases and J dropped 0 bases, with 11 bases sitting between them. CDR3 length equals 16 residues. In germline, CDR1 is SGDLS, CDR2 YYNGEE. The CDR3, as DNA: TGTGCCAGCAGCGTCGATCAGGGCCCAACTAATGAAAAACTGTTTTTT. As protein: CASSVDQGPTNEKLFF.

The chain has TRBV5-8 and TRBJ1-1; tentatively, D is TRBD1 (6 bases). Deletions cut 2 bases from V and 1 base from J, with 6 bases between. The CDR3 contains 13 residues. Germline loops: CDR1 SGHTS, CDR2 YDEGEE. The CDR3 sequence is CASSLGGNTEAFF. The CDR3 DNA reads TGTGCCAGCAGCTTAGGGGGGAACACTGAAGCTTTCTTT.

The V and J genes are TRBV28 and TRBJ1-1, with a tentative D call TRBD1 (5 bases). The germline V gene has CDR1 MDHEN and CDR2 SYDVKM. The V end was cut by 7 bases, the J end by 3 bases, with 24 bases between. There are 17 residues in the CDR3. CDR3 in DNA: TGTGCCAGCACCACCCCGGGGGATTATTCGCTGGACACTGAAGCTTTCTTT. This codes for CASTTPGDYSLDTEAFF. Variable domain in full (rest from reference TRBV28 and TRBJ1-1): DVKVTQSSRYLVKRTGEKVFLECVQDMDHENMFWYRQDPGLGLRLIYFSYDVKMKEKGDIPEGYSVSREKKERFSLILESASTNQTSMYLCASTTPGDYSLDTEAFFGQGTRLTVV.

The sample holds one count of this clone. The V call is TRBV2, the J call TRBJ2-3, with D uncertain. The CDR3 sequence is 13 residues long. The germline V and J ends were trimmed by 8 bases and 4 bases, with 13 bases remaining between them. Germline CDR1 reads SNHLY; CDR2 reads FYNNEI. The CDR3, as DNA: TGTGCCAGCCAGCTGGAGCAAGCAGATACGCAGTATTTT. It yields the protein CASQLEQADTQYF.

The chain links TRBV4-1 to TRBJ1-2; 8 bases align to TRBD1. V lost 5 bases to trimming and J lost 3 bases; unmatched junction nucleotides: 17. The length of the CDR3 is 18 residues. Germline CDR1 reads MGHRA; CDR2 reads YSYEKL. The CDR3: CASSSQTGVFLVDYGYTF. CDR3 nucleotide sequence: TGCGCCAGCAGCTCACAGACAGGGGTTTTTTTAGTGGACTATGGCTACACCTTC.

The V gene is TRBV28, the J gene TRBJ2-7; TRBD2 matches at 7 bases. V gave up 3 bases and J gave up 2 bases; unmatched junction bases: 4. CDR1 and CDR2 (germline): MDHEN, SYDVKM. The CDR3 length is 14 residues. CDR3 region: CASSFPGGAYEQYF. CDR3 DNA sequence: TGTGCCAGCAGTTTTCCGGGAGGCGCCTACGAGCAGTACTTC.

This sequence joins TRBV6-5 and TRBJ1-5; the D gene is possibly TRBD1 (6 bases). Germline V gene sequence: CDR1 MNHEY, CDR2 SVGAGI. Trimming pared 6 bases from V and 0 bases from J, leaving 12 bases between. This CDR3 spans 15 amino acids. CDR3 protein: CASSMTGASNQPQHF. CDR3 DNA: TGTGCCAGCAGCATGACAGGAGCTAGCAATCAGCCCCAGCATTTT.

The gene calls are TRBV30 and TRBJ2-7; 12 bases match TRBD1. CDR1 and CDR2 from the germline V gene are GTSNPN and SVGIG (reference sequence). The J segment lost 4 bases and the V segment lost 1 base, leaving 5 bases of the junction unmatched. This CDR3 is built from 15 residues. The CDR3 DNA follows: TGTGCCTGGAGTGGGGGACAGGGGGCTAGGTACGAGCAGTACTTC. Translated: CAWSGGQGARYEQYF.

The J gene is TRBJ2-1, the V gene TRBV28, with 11 bases lining up with TRBD2. Germline V gives CDR1 MDHEN, CDR2 SYDVKM. The CDR3 has 16 amino acids. The V and J ends lost 4 bases and 3 bases, in that order; junction bases with no gene match: 5. CDR3 in DNA: TGTGCCAGCAGTTCTACTAGCGGGGGCCTCTACAATGAGCAGTTCTTC. Amino acid sequence: CASSSTSGGLYNEQFF.

The chain joins TRBV6-6 to TRBJ2-4; TRBD1 aligns across 8 bases. The germline V gene has CDR1 MNHNY and CDR2 SVGAGI (reference sequence). The ends lost 8 bases at V and 1 base at J; junction bases unmatched: 7. There are 15 residues in the CDR3. The CDR3, as DNA: TGTGCCAGCCGAGGGCAGGGGGCCGCCAAAAACATTCAGTACTTC. Translating gives CASRGQGAAKNIQYF.

This clone was seen a single time. The chain employs TRBV7-2 and TRBJ2-3; D is ambiguous. Germline assignment: CDR1 SGHTA and CDR2 FQGNSA. Trimming removed 3 bases from V and 1 base from J, with 5 bases in between. This CDR3 spans 13 amino acids. CDR3 protein: CASSFRGTDTQYF. The DNA of the CDR3 is TGTGCCAGCAGCTTTCGAGGCACAGATACGCAGTATTTT. Supplemented by reference TRBV7-2 and TRBJ2-3, the full variable domain reads GAGVSQSPSNKVTEKGKDVELRCDPISGHTALYWYRQSLGQGLEFLIYFQGNSAPDKSGLPSDRFSAERTGGSVSTLTIQRTQQEDSAVYLCASSFRGTDTQYFGPGTRLTVL.

This chain connects TRBV6-1 to TRBJ2-1; the D gene is possibly TRBD1 (6 bases). Trimming shortened V by 6 bases and J by 6 bases, and 18 bases separated the two germline ends. The CDR3 sequence is 15 residues long. Germline-derived CDR1 and CDR2 are MNHNS and SASEGT. CDR3 in amino acids: CASSTGTRIFNEQFF. CDR3 sequence (DNA): TGTGCCAGCAGCACCGGGACAAGGATCTTCAATGAGCAGTTCTTC.

This chain uses TRBV30 with TRBJ1-2; maybe TRBD1 (5 bases). Trimming left V 7 bases short and J 4 bases short, with 19 bases between. CDR1 is GTSNPN, CDR2 SVGIG, per germline (reference sequence). CDR3 size: 14 residues. The CDR3 region has the DNA TGTGCCTTGGCACCAGGGTCTACCCTCTATGGCTACACCTTC. This codes for CALAPGSTLYGYTF.

Concerning this clone itself: One junction end does not reproduce the germline sequence, and a read error may be involved. V gene TRBV7-7 combines with J gene TRBJ1-5; D is uncertain. Germline V gene lookup returns CDR1 SSHAT and CDR2 FNYEAQ (reference sequence). CDR3 length: 17 residues. The CDR3 loop reads CASSLEGGRNSNQPQHF. DNA of the CDR3: TGTGCTAGCAGCTTGGAGGGTGGCAGAAATAGCAATCAGCCCCAGCATTTT.

The chain combines TRBV12-5 with TRBJ2-5; tentatively, D is TRBD2 (7 bases). V dropped 6 bases and J dropped 5 bases, with 16 bases sitting between them. This CDR3 is built from 14 residues. Germline V gene data show CDR1 as LGHNT and CDR2 as FRNRAP. Written as DNA, the CDR3 is TGTGCTAGTGGAGGGGGGGCGGCTAGGGAGACCCAGTACTTC. It specifies CASGGGAARETQYF.

This chain joins TRBV5-4 and TRBJ2-7, with 12 bases fitting TRBD2. The germline V gene has CDR1 SGHNT and CDR2 YYREEE (reference sequence). V shed 4 bases, J shed 0 bases, and the junction held 2 bases outside the gene matches. This CDR3 has 15 amino acids. CDR3 region: CASSALAGGSYEQYF. CDR3 coding DNA: TGTGCCAGCAGCGCACTAGCGGGGGGCTCCTACGAGCAGTACTTC.

The V gene is TRBV7-8, the J gene TRBJ2-2; TRBD2 agrees at 13 bases. Germline trimming cut 6 bases from V and 3 bases from J; bases unmatched to any gene: 7. CDR1 is SGHVS, CDR2 FQNEAQ, per germline. The CDR3 extends over 17 amino acids. The CDR3 region is CASSTGLAGADTGELFF. The CDR3 DNA follows: TGTGCCAGCAGTACCGGACTAGCGGGAGCGGACACCGGGGAGCTGTTTTTT.